Listed below are T cell receptor beta chains from one sample, sequenced in a study of blood T cell repertoires in COVID-19. Measured with immunoSEQ multiplex PCR; TCRdb has only the in-frame clones, and not every one. The sample holds tens of thousands of clones, approximately 89% seen once. Material: peripheral blood. These receptor sequences come from a man aged 45-60 years with acute or convalescent COVID-19. Both conserved end residues are part of each CDR3. Each record gives: D gene, J gene, V gene, clone size, CDR3 protein, CDR3 DNA. The D gene is left open where the match is weak. Expanded clones are given a class, and other clones once, few, many or no size at all.

>-|TRBJ2-3|TRBV27|-
CASKQTGGDTQYF
TGTGCCAGCAAGCAGACGGGTGGGGATACGCAGTATTTT
>TRBD2|TRBJ2-3|TRBV5-6|-
CASSTAGTSGRISDTQYF
TGTGCCAGCAGCACGGCCGGGACTAGCGGGAGAATTTCAGATACGCAGTATTTT
>-|TRBJ1-1|TRBV9|-
CASSASAMNTEAFF
TGTGCCAGCAGCGCGTCAGCGATGAACACTGAAGCTTTCTTT
>-|TRBJ2-1|TRBV7-2|-
CASSFGQIYNEQFF
TGTGCCAGCAGCTTCGGACAGATTTACAATGAGCAGTTCTTC
>TRBD1|TRBJ2-7|TRBV5-1|once
CASSLGQGAAVEQYF
TGCGCCAGCAGCCTAGGACAGGGGGCCGCAGTCGAGCAGTACTTC
>-|TRBJ2-2|TRBV7-3|-
CASSLTAGGGTGELFF
TGTGCCAGCAGCTTAACGGCAGGGGGAGGTACCGGGGAGCTGTTTTTT
>TRBD1|TRBJ1-1|TRBV7-2|few
CASSLGLGTGPDTEAFF
TGTGCCAGCAGCTTAGGACTCGGGACAGGACCAGACACTGAAGCTTTCTTT
>-|TRBJ2-5|TRBV9|-
CASSGGQGETQYF
TGTGCCAGCAGCGGGGGTCAGGGAGAGACCCAGTACTTC
>-|TRBJ2-1|TRBV7-3|-
CASSPQGGIWNEQFF
TGTGCCAGCAGCCCCCAGGGGGGAATTTGGAATGAGCAGTTCTTC
>-|TRBJ1-6|TRBV3-1/TRBV3-2|few
CASSQGRGSPLHF
TGTGCCAGCAGCCAGGGCAGGGGTTCACCCCTCCACTTT
>-|TRBJ1-2|TRBV28|-
CASSPSGLSGYTF
TGTGCCAGCAGCCCCAGCGGGCTAAGTGGCTACACCTTC
>-|TRBJ2-5|TRBV5-1|-
CASSPDSSSETQYF
TGCGCCAGCAGCCCCGACAGTTCCTCAGAGACCCAGTACTTC
>TRBD1|TRBJ1-4|TRBV6-5|once
CASTSTGEKLFF
TGTGCCAGCACCTCGACAGGGGAAAAACTGTTTTTT
>-|TRBJ1-4|TRBV19|-
CASKRPGGSEKLFF
TGTGCCAGTAAGCGACCCGGCGGAAGTGAAAAACTGTTTTTT
>-|TRBJ1-4|TRBV7-8|-
CASSRGTNIYEKLFF
TGTGCCAGCAGCAGGGGGACCAACATTTATGAAAAACTGTTTTTT
>TRBD2|TRBJ2-5|TRBV11-2|-
CASSPLRTSGPDGFETQYF
TGTGCCAGCAGCCCCCTAAGGACTAGCGGGCCTGATGGGTTTGAGACCCAGTACTTC
>TRBD1|TRBJ2-1|TRBV7-7|once
CASSRGQGNNEQFF
TGTGCCAGCAGCCGGGGACAGGGAAACAATGAGCAGTTCTTC
>TRBD1|TRBJ2-6|TRBV5-1|-
CASSFNRQGESPLTF
TGCGCCAGCAGCTTTAACCGACAGGGGGAATCTCCTCTGACTTTC
>TRBD2|TRBJ2-1|TRBV5-4|-
CASSLGSGSGNEQFF
TGTGCCAGCAGCTTGGGTAGCGGGAGCGGGAATGAGCAGTTCTTC
>TRBD1|TRBJ1-1|TRBV18|-
CASSQDRGEAFF
TGTGCCAGCTCCCAGGACAGGGGTGAAGCTTTCTTT
>TRBD1|TRBJ2-1|TRBV4-1|-
CASSQHRQGRSNEQFF
TGCGCCAGCAGCCAACATCGACAGGGACGGAGCAATGAGCAGTTCTTC
>TRBD1|TRBJ1-5|TRBV3-1/TRBV3-2|-
CASSTYGTDQPQHF
TGTGCCAGCAGCACCTACGGGACAGATCAGCCCCAGCATTTT
>TRBD2|TRBJ2-5|TRBV18|-
CASSPVFLAGAQETQYF
TGTGCCAGCTCACCCGTCTTCCTAGCGGGAGCCCAAGAGACCCAGTACTTC
>-|TRBJ1-5|TRBV9|once
CASSVGPGSNQPQHF
TGTGCCAGCAGCGTAGGGCCGGGGAGCAATCAGCCCCAGCATTTT
>-|TRBJ1-1|TRBV11-2|-
CASSLVTGTLLAFF
TGTGCCAGCAGCTTAGTCACCGGGACTCTATTAGCTTTCTTT
>-|TRBJ2-3|TRBV5-1|-
CASRRISGTDTQYF
TGCGCCAGCAGGAGGATCAGCGGCACAGATACGCAGTATTTT
>-|TRBJ2-1|TRBV5-1|once
CASRGSNEQFF
TGCGCCAGCAGGGGGAGCAATGAGCAGTTCTTC
>TRBD1|TRBJ1-6|TRBV25-1|-
CASSGPTGGSPLHF
TGTGCCAGCAGTGGCCCGACAGGGGGGTCACCCCTCCACTTT
>-|TRBJ1-1|TRBV20-1|-
CSASQRLEAFF
TGCAGTGCTAGCCAAAGACTGGAAGCTTTCTTT
>-|TRBJ2-2|TRBV4-2|-
CASSQEVGGTGELFF
TGTGCCAGCAGCCAAGAGGTAGGGGGCACCGGGGAGCTGTTTTTT
>TRBD1|TRBJ1-1|TRBV27|-
CASSPRGGGTEAFF
TGTGCCAGCAGTCCCCGAGGGGGCGGCACTGAAGCTTTCTTT
>-|TRBJ1-2|TRBV30|-
CAGGIGSGYTF
TGTGCCGGAGGAATAGGATCTGGCTACACCTTC
>TRBD2|TRBJ2-3|TRBV2|few
CASSVKRELRQYF
TGTGCCAGCAGCGTTAAGCGGGAGCTTAGGCAGTATTTT
>-|TRBJ2-1|TRBV11-3|-
CASSLESSSKQFF
TGTGCCAGCAGCTTAGAATCAAGCTCGAAGCAGTTCTTC
>-|TRBJ2-1|TRBV21-1|-
CASSAPGQINEQFF
TGTGCCAGCAGCGCACCGGGACAGATAAATGAGCAGTTCTTC
>-|TRBJ2-3|TRBV6-5|-
CASTKDTSTDTQYF
TGTGCCAGCACTAAGGACACGTCCACAGATACGCAGTATTTT
>TRBD2|TRBJ2-2|TRBV7-6|-
CASSPYPRTSGRGGELFF
TGTGCCAGCAGCCCCTACCCCCGGACTAGCGGGAGGGGCGGGGAGCTGTTTTTT
>-|TRBJ2-1|TRBV9|once
CASGPASSYNEQFF
TGTGCCAGCGGTCCAGCGAGCTCCTACAATGAGCAGTTCTTC
>TRBD2|TRBJ2-5|TRBV3-1/TRBV3-2|-
CASSHRLAGGEETQYF
TGTGCCAGCAGCCATCGACTAGCGGGAGGGGAGGAGACCCAGTACTTC
>TRBD2|TRBJ2-1|TRBV7-9|once
CASSSGGPTYNEQFF
TGTGCCAGCAGCAGCGGGGGCCCAACCTACAATGAGCAGTTCTTC
>-|TRBJ1-1|TRBV9|-
CASSVEDRGTEAFF
TGTGCCAGCAGCGTAGAAGATAGGGGCACTGAAGCTTTCTTT
>-|TRBJ1-5|TRBV2|-
CASSVGPGDQPQHF
TGTGCCAGCAGTGTAGGCCCAGGGGACCAGCCCCAGCATTTT
>-|TRBJ2-7|TRBV7-9|-
CASSFDSSYEQYF
TGTGCCAGCAGCTTCGACAGCTCCTACGAGCAGTACTTC
>-|TRBJ2-3|TRBV4-2|-
CASSQVKAGGPDTQYF
TGTGCCAGCAGCCAAGTAAAGGCAGGGGGGCCAGATACGCAGTATTTT
>TRBD1|TRBJ1-1|TRBV24-1|-
CATSASDRGVSEAFF
TGTGCCACCAGTGCCTCCGACAGGGGGGTCTCTGAAGCTTTCTTT
>-|TRBJ2-1|TRBV5-4|-
CASSRDRNNEQFF
TGTGCCAGCAGCAGAGACAGGAACAATGAGCAGTTCTTC
>-|TRBJ2-1|TRBV6-6|-
CASSKGPGGWQFF
TGTGCCAGCAGTAAAGGGCCCGGAGGGTGGCAGTTCTTC
>-|TRBJ1-6|TRBV4-3|-
CASSQGFGTNSPLHF
TGCGCCAGCAGCCAAGGTTTCGGGACAAATTCACCCCTCCACTTT